The rows below give T cell receptor beta chains drawn from one sample of a study of blood T cell repertoires in COVID-19. Produced via immunoSEQ multiplex PCR; TCRdb's table is partial and in-frame only. This table has 200,000 or so clones, just under 85% appearing once. Input material: peripheral blood. These receptors came from a human donor with acute or convalescent COVID-19. The donor label of this sample is uncertain. Each CDR3 is given with its conserved first and last residue. A D gene is named only where the DNA matches it firmly. Clone size, where shown, is once, few, many, or a class for clones that have expanded.

j_call v_call clone_size d_call cdr3_aa
TRBJ2-7 TRBV29-1 - - CSVEGQASDLYEQYF
TRBJ1-1 TRBV7-9 - - CASSSSGEITEAFF
TRBJ2-3 TRBV5-1 - TRBD1 CASSLQGGDTQYF
TRBJ2-5 TRBV7-6 - - CASSLDIQETQYF
TRBJ1-1 TRBV7-2 - TRBD1 CASSAHRGREAFF
TRBJ1-2 TRBV27 - - CASSDGTYYGYTF
TRBJ1-1 TRBV19 - - CASSRRQKMNTEAFF
TRBJ2-3 TRBV3-1/TRBV3-2 - - CASSQEGAVTLDTQYF
TRBJ1-5 TRBV6-4 - - CASKRASDSSNQPQHF
TRBJ1-1 TRBV27 - - CASRYSVYTEAFF
TRBJ2-7 TRBV14 - TRBD2 CASSPWTSGYEQYF
TRBJ2-2 TRBV12-5 - - CASGLTWTGELFF
TRBJ1-2 TRBV10-3 - TRBD1 CAINPGTGIGYTF
TRBJ2-2 TRBV6-1 - - CASSEPTRTGELFF
TRBJ2-5 TRBV11-2 once TRBD1 CASSLDLGTVKTQYF
TRBJ1-5 TRBV15 - - CATSRDIGQPQHF
TRBJ2-7 TRBV21-1 - - CASGKQGTYEQYF
TRBJ2-1 TRBV6-5 - TRBD2 CASSRTSGTYNEQFF
TRBJ2-5 TRBV5-6 - TRBD2 CASSPRLAGTQETQYF
TRBJ1-2 TRBV20-1 few TRBD1 CSASGDRGPYGYTF
TRBJ2-2 TRBV5-4 - - CASSLAGALGDTGELFF
TRBJ2-1 TRBV24-1 - TRBD2 CATSDSTSGRAAGEQFF
TRBJ2-3 TRBV28 - - CASSLMRGPVTDTQYF
TRBJ2-7 TRBV2 few - CASSVSSYEQYF
TRBJ2-2 TRBV5-1 - - CASSPGHTSSTAGELFF
TRBJ1-6 TRBV30 - TRBD1 CAWMYGQGARSPLHF
TRBJ1-3 TRBV3-1/TRBV3-2 - TRBD1 CASSPLKGTGSRPSGNTIYF
TRBJ2-2 TRBV6-5 - - CASSSPLGPGELFF
TRBJ2-5 TRBV29-1 few - CSVPDPETQYF
TRBJ1-2 TRBV6-1 - - CASSESEGPSGGYTF
TRBJ2-2 TRBV5-4 - TRBD2 CASSRLAGAETGELFF
TRBJ2-1 TRBV7-9 once - CASSMTDGDNEQFF
TRBJ2-1 TRBV6-1 - TRBD2 CASSEAYGRAYDEQFF
TRBJ1-6 TRBV5-8 - - CASSSRTAFGSPLHF
TRBJ2-5 TRBV3-1/TRBV3-2 - TRBD2 CASSAPASGRLETQYF
TRBJ1-6 TRBV18 - - CASSPRQYNSPLHF
TRBJ1-6 TRBV15 - - CATSRTGFSPLHF
TRBJ2-5 TRBV5-1 - - CASSPGTRMYQETQYF
TRBJ1-2 TRBV9 - - CASSRGPEVNYGYTF
TRBJ1-2 TRBV24-1 - TRBD1 CATSDSGGGYGYTF
TRBJ2-1 TRBV25-1 once - CASSEFETPNNEQFF
TRBJ1-4 TRBV6-2/TRBV6-3 - TRBD1 CASSRRDRGRGNEKLFF
TRBJ2-5 TRBV6-6 - TRBD2 CASTDSGRVQETQYF
TRBJ2-1 TRBV11-2 - TRBD2 CASSRGTGTRRNEQFF
TRBJ1-6 TRBV6-5 - - CASSRAGTSNSPLHF
TRBJ2-1 TRBV5-1 - - CASKEVRTYNEQFF
TRBJ1-3 TRBV27 - TRBD1 CASSSLTGRRNTIYF
TRBJ2-3 TRBV9 - - CASSPLEASASTDTQYF
TRBJ2-2 TRBV11-2 - - CASSLPRGAWGGELFF
TRBJ1-5 TRBV7-8 - - CASSEQTGSNQPQHF
TRBJ1-5 TRBV19 - - CASSTQGGEPQHF
TRBJ2-5 TRBV18 - - CASSPPAMETQYF
TRBJ2-6 TRBV19 - - CASQDKESGANVLTF
TRBJ2-3 TRBV5-1 once - CASSSRPDTQYF
TRBJ1-5 TRBV7-9 - TRBD1 CASSFGQAGQPQHF
TRBJ1-2 TRBV5-1 - TRBD1 CASSLTQGGYGYTF
TRBJ1-1 TRBV18 - TRBD1 CASSPRDRGEAFF
TRBJ1-3 TRBV10-3 - - CATQGNGNTIYF
TRBJ2-1 TRBV20-1 - - CSASVPRGSTDNEQFF